The TCR beta chain described here comes from a study of OX40 agonist ivuxolimab in advanced cancers. Study information: Patients were roughly 81% male with ages about 20 to 79, mean approximately 58. One hepatocellular carcinoma and a couple of cutaneous melanoma patients partially responded.

This table comes from immunoSEQ multiplex PCR, and its TCRdb copy is limited to in-frame clones, with some not included. The table has 55,000 to 70,000 clones, 90% to 95% seen once. Worth noting for this clone: Its antigen is unidentified.

Study outcomes and limitations: By week 6 at 0.1 to 3.0 mg/kg, blood CD4+ and CD8+ T cells had expanded clonally. In CD8+ T cells, expanded clones were on average more numerous than in CD4+.

The CDR3 extends over 15 amino acids. V lost 1 base to trimming and J lost 6 bases; unmatched junction nucleotides: 8. Germline lookup yields CDR1 SGDLS and CDR2 YYNGEE. This sequence originates from an adult with an advanced solid tumor such as melanoma, head and neck, liver or kidney cancer. The V call is TRBV9, the J call TRBJ2-7, with TRBD1 matching 9 bases. The sequenced sample was CD4+ or CD8+ T cells sorted from blood, obtained in a trial of the OX40 agonist ivuxolimab. As DNA, the CDR3 is TGTGCCAGCAGCGTAAGAGGCACAGGGGGCGGCGAGCAGTACTTC. This translates into CASSVRGTGGGEQYF.